The 9 T cell receptor beta chains below were found in one sample sequenced in a study of blood T cells in healthy people across ages. A J-beta primer mix and a sample-barcoded 5' primer were used in a second PCR of roughly 6 to 11 cycles. TCRdb used MiXCR to reprocess the 5' RACE reads, holding one entry per CDR3 protein. This table holds some 1.5 million distinct CDR3 sequences, roughly 28% found once. The sequenced sample was blood. These receptors were obtained from a woman in her 30s in good health.

This clonotype was seen once. The gene calls are TRBV2 and TRBJ2-3; no clear D gene. Germline loops: CDR1 SNHLY, CDR2 FYNNEI. Between the trimmed V and J ends, which lost 8 bases and 2 bases, there was a span of 11 bases. The CDR3 is made up of 13 amino acids. CDR3 in DNA: TGTGCCAGCCTAGATCGCACCACAGATACGCAGTATTTT. As protein: CASLDRTTDTQYF.

This chain joins TRBV6-2 or TRBV6-3 and TRBJ1-2; D unresolved. Trimming shortened V by 8 bases and J by 8 bases, and 12 bases separated the two germline ends. The CDR3 runs to 11 residues. Germline V gene sequence: CDR1 MNHEY, CDR2 SVGEGT. CDR3 sequence (DNA): TGTGCCAGCGGTGGGGTCTTCGGCTACACCTTC. Encoded protein: CASGGVFGYTF.

The gene calls are TRBV5-1 and TRBJ1-1, with D uncertain. V lost 4 bases, J lost 4 bases, and 8 bases lay in between. This CDR3 comprises 12 residues. CDR1 and CDR2 (germline): SGHRS, YFSETQ. CDR3 in amino acids: CASSPVGTEAFF. The CDR3 region has the DNA TGCGCCAGCAGCCCGGTAGGCACTGAAGCTTTCTTT.

The V and J genes are TRBV28 and TRBJ2-3, with TRBD1 identical over 10 bases. Germline loops: CDR1 MDHEN, CDR2 SYDVKM. The length of the CDR3 is 16 residues. V lost 5 bases to trimming and J lost 3 bases; unmatched junction nucleotides: 8. The CDR3 nucleotides are TGTGCCAGCAGTACCAACCGGGACAGGGGTACAGATACGCAGTATTTT. Its translation: CASSTNRDRGTDTQYF.

This clonotype was found a few times. This chain's CDR3 is CASSLSGGLAGADTQYF. The CDR3 coding sequence is TGTGCCAGCAGTTTATCCGGAGGACTAGCGGGAGCAGATACGCAGTATTTT. The rearrangement links TRBV12-3 or TRBV12-4 to TRBJ2-3; 13 bases are a match to TRBD2. V was pared by 2 bases and J by 4 bases, with 6 bases of the junction left unmatched. This CDR3 spans 17 amino acids.

This clonotype was counted ten times or more. The genes are TRBV20-1 and TRBJ1-2; D ambiguous. This CDR3 spans 13 amino acids. The V gene's germline CDR1 is DFQATT and CDR2 SNEGSKA (reference sequence). The CDR3 bases are TGCGCGAGGGCGGACGTAGCTAACTATGGCTACACCTTC. It is translated as CARADVANYGYTF.

This clonotype has just a few counts. This chain connects TRBV2 to TRBJ2-7; the D is unclear. The CDR3 runs 14 residues. The germline V gene has CDR1 SNHLY and CDR2 FYNNEI. Trimming took 3 bases from V and 0 from J, leaving 9 bases between them. The CDR3 DNA reads as TGTGCCAGCAGTGATAACCCGGTCTCCTACGAGCAGTACTTC. Translated, it gives CASSDNPVSYEQYF. The full variable domain, completed using reference TRBV2 and TRBJ2-7, is EPEVTQTPSHQVTQMGQEVILRCVPISNHLYFYWYRQILGQKVEFLVSFYNNEISEKSEIFDDQFSVERPDGSNFTLKIRSTKLEDSAMYFCASSDNPVSYEQYFGPGTRLTVT.

The V and J genes are TRBV18 and TRBJ1-1; no clear D. The CDR3 has 15 amino acids. In germline, CDR1 is KGHSH, CDR2 LQKENI. Trimming pared 6 bases from V and 0 bases from J, leaving 14 bases between. The CDR3 region has the DNA TGTGCCAGCTCCCGAACCCCCGCGGTGAACACTGAAGCTTTCTTT. Translating gives CASSRTPAVNTEAFF.

As regards this clonotype: A read error may account for a junction end that differs from germline. This rearrangement joins TRBV7-9 to TRBJ2-5; D is ambiguous. This CDR3 region has 14 residues. Germline CDR1 is SEHNR and CDR2 is FQNEAQ (reference sequence). This chain's CDR3 is CASSSQSLGETRYF. DNA for the CDR3: TGTGCCAGCAGCTCCCAGTCCCTTGGAGAGACCCGGTACTTC.